The T cell receptor beta chain under discussion was sequenced for a study of blood T cell repertoires in COVID-19 (dated by TCRdb to 2019 to 2021). In terms of the full investigation: Samples from collaborators originated in the United States, Italy and Spain and spanned both the acute and convalescent phases of COVID-19. Subjects who had been exposed to COVID-19, were actively infected with it, or had recovered from it provided the deeply sampled blood TCRbeta repertoires that made up the dataset. Nearly every sample came with metadata listing a de-identified subject ID, COVID-19 status, age in years and sex. Samples were obtained from the ongoing ImmuneRACE study (first 160 participants) and from roughly 1,300 subjects provided by 6 global collaborators. The repertoires were made available in a free public database intended to serve as a resource for research on the immune response to SARS-CoV-2. HLA class I and class II types, where available, came from metadata supplied by the sample provider rather than from assay-based typing. The material from the prospective study consisted of cDNA or gDNA derived from T cells, B-cell-depleted T cells, or PBMCs. Study-wide findings and limitations: Clinical and demographic metadata were provided uncurated, with the amount varying by source and participant.

Enrolling through a virtual design, the prospective study's participants ranged in age from roughly 18 to 95 years and lived across approximately 25 United States geographic areas. In the prospective study, participants were assigned to cohorts based on the clinical history participants reported in a screening survey and a study questionnaire. For ImmuneRACE Cohort 3, a participant was defined as recovered based on two consecutive negative NP/OP PCR tests, clearance by a healthcare professional, or resolution of symptoms. Each participant in the prospective study had whole blood, serum and a nasopharyngeal or oropharyngeal swab collected by mobile phlebotomists. Prospective study participants could optionally give additional blood draws and questionnaires over an approximately two-month period. Before DNA extraction, prospective study blood samples were shipped either frozen or at room temperature.

Worth noting for this clone: The target of this receptor is not known. A far larger clone lies a single base away; this is likely a read error.

Compared with germline, V lacks 6 bases and J lacks 5 bases; bases without a gene match: 4. Based on the germline V gene, the CDR1 and CDR2 sequences are MNHEY and SVGAGI. Reading from cysteine to phenylalanine, the CDR3 counts 13 amino acids. Only the CDR3 part of the read is kept: 39 bases, read in frame from the first base. TCRbeta CDR3 regions were amplified from genomic DNA using the immunoSEQ Assay, a bias-controlled multiplex PCR. The source study handled its data this way. The number of nucleated cells in each sample was estimated from the amplification of reference gene primers within the assay. To quantify the absolute abundance of each unique TCRbeta CDR3 rearrangement, sequence reads were collapsed and filtered. Productive Simpson clonality was computed per sample as the square root of Simpson's diversity index over productive rearrangements. Drawn from immuneACCESS, this table holds only the in-frame rearrangements with V and J called that TCRdb kept. Clones are partly lost; checked studies trace under half to an unresolved V gene and leave the rest unexplained. V and J calls and clone size are as listed in that table; D and trimming were resolved from the DNA. Within this sample are roughly 450,000 clones, with roughly 88% of them counted one time only. Clones ranked in the top ten supply 0.6% of the sample.

This chain joins TRBV6-5 to TRBJ1-2, and TRBD1 matches 9 of the central bases. The origin of this receptor is a man between 18 and 35 years old who had recovered from COVID-19. Sequencing was carried out using PBMCs or T cells enriched from blood (not recorded which). CDR3 protein: CASSQDRGYGYTF. The bases are TGTGCCAGCAGCCAAGACAGGGGGTATGGCTACACCTTC.